This T cell receptor beta chain was observed in a study of blood T cells in healthy people across ages. Study conclusions and caveats: While age rose, TCR beta diversity per million T cells dropped in a roughly linear way. CMV status of donors was not determined, possibly confounding expanded clonotype changes. Bulk PBMC profiling left naive and antigen-experienced comparisons inconclusive.

Details on this clonotype: Its antigen is as yet unknown.

A second PCR of roughly 7 to 11 cycles used a sample-barcoded 5' primer and a J-beta primer mix. TCRdb re-analysed the 5' RACE reads in MiXCR, keeping a single row per CDR3 protein. The data hold around 1,500,000 distinct CDR3 sequences, with around two fifths observed a single time. The sample consisted of blood. This TCR came from a woman aged 18 to 35 in good health.

The CDR3: CASSYLGQVNEKLFF. The DNA for the CDR3 is TGTGCCAGCAGTTACTTGGGACAGGTTAATGAAAAACTGTTTTTT. The rearrangement joins TRBV6-6 to TRBJ1-4, with 8 bases fitting TRBD1. Trimming at V came to 1 base and at J to 4 bases, leaving 2 bases not matched to a gene. The CDR3 runs to 15 residues. The germline gives CDR1 MNHNY, CDR2 SVGAGI (reference sequence).